Listed below are T cell receptor beta chains from one sample, sequenced in a study of T cell responses to AZD1222 COVID-19 vaccine. Measured with immunoSEQ multiplex PCR; TCRdb has only the in-frame clones, and not every one. This sample has around 140,000 clones, with over 85% found just once. The starting material was peripheral blood, obtained on day 0 of AZD1222 vaccination. These receptor sequences come from an adult in good health. The CDR3 runs from the conserved cysteine through the conserved F or W. D genes are given only for firm matches. Rows may omit the clone size; those that give it use once, few, many or a size class.

d_gene: TRBD2
j_gene: TRBJ2-1
v_gene: TRBV5-1
abundance: .
CDR3aa: CASSLVAGDSYNEQFF
CDR3nt: TGCGCCAGCAGCTTGGTTGCGGGAGACTCCTACAATGAGCAGTTCTTC

d_gene: .
j_gene: TRBJ2-7
v_gene: TRBV11-2
abundance: .
CDR3aa: CASSFGSPPYEQYF
CDR3nt: TGTGCCAGCAGCTTCGGGAGTCCCCCCTACGAGCAGTACTTC

d_gene: .
j_gene: TRBJ1-2
v_gene: TRBV3-1/TRBV3-2
abundance: .
CDR3aa: CASSQDGRAGYGYTF
CDR3nt: TGTGCCAGCAGCCAAGATGGAAGGGCGGGCTATGGCTACACCTTC

d_gene: .
j_gene: TRBJ1-1
v_gene: TRBV27
abundance: once
CDR3aa: CATRVRDTEAFF
CDR3nt: TGTGCCACCAGGGTGAGGGACACTGAAGCTTTCTTT

d_gene: .
j_gene: TRBJ2-3
v_gene: TRBV5-5
abundance: .
CDR3aa: CASSFGLTDTQYF
CDR3nt: TGTGCCAGCAGCTTTGGGCTCACAGATACGCAGTATTTT

d_gene: .
j_gene: TRBJ1-4
v_gene: TRBV27
abundance: .
CDR3aa: CASSFRASSTNEKLFF
CDR3nt: TGTGCCAGCAGTTTCCGGGCCAGTTCAACTAATGAAAAACTGTTTTTT

d_gene: .
j_gene: TRBJ2-4
v_gene: TRBV11-2
abundance: .
CDR3aa: CASSRVENIQYF
CDR3nt: TGTGCCAGCAGCCGTGTTGAAAACATTCAGTACTTC

d_gene: TRBD1
j_gene: TRBJ2-1
v_gene: TRBV7-8
abundance: .
CDR3aa: CASSSTGDFYNEQFF
CDR3nt: TGTGCCAGCAGCTCGACAGGGGATTTTTACAATGAGCAGTTCTTC

d_gene: .
j_gene: TRBJ2-7
v_gene: TRBV6-4
abundance: .
CDR3aa: CASMFWEYEQYF
CDR3nt: TGTGCCAGCATGTTCTGGGAGTACGAGCAGTACTTC

d_gene: TRBD2
j_gene: TRBJ2-1
v_gene: TRBV11-3
abundance: .
CDR3aa: CASSFGGTSRNEQFF
CDR3nt: TGTGCCAGCAGCTTCGGCGGGACTAGCAGGAATGAGCAGTTCTTC

d_gene: TRBD1
j_gene: TRBJ1-2
v_gene: TRBV18
abundance: .
CDR3aa: CASSPQTGNDGYTF
CDR3nt: TGTGCCAGCTCACCACAGACAGGGAACGATGGCTACACCTTC

d_gene: TRBD1
j_gene: TRBJ1-1
v_gene: TRBV2
abundance: .
CDR3aa: CASSEVGTGSTEAFF
CDR3nt: TGTGCCAGCAGTGAAGTGGGGACAGGGAGCACTGAAGCTTTCTTT

d_gene: .
j_gene: TRBJ2-7
v_gene: TRBV11-2
abundance: .
CDR3aa: CASSLDGYEQYF
CDR3nt: TGTGCCAGCAGCTTAGACGGCTACGAGCAGTACTTC

d_gene: TRBD2
j_gene: TRBJ2-1
v_gene: TRBV6-2/TRBV6-3
abundance: .
CDR3aa: CASSYTQPFYREGSDEQFF
CDR3nt: TGTGCCAGCAGTTACACCCAACCGTTTTATCGGGAGGGCTCCGATGAGCAGTTCTTC

d_gene: TRBD1
j_gene: TRBJ2-7
v_gene: TRBV10-1
abundance: .
CDR3aa: CASIDRDEQYF
CDR3nt: TGCGCCAGCATCGACAGGGACGAGCAGTACTTC

d_gene: .
j_gene: TRBJ1-2
v_gene: TRBV30
abundance: .
CDR3aa: CAWSPGTIGYTF
CDR3nt: TGTGCCTGGAGTCCGGGAACAATTGGCTACACCTTC

d_gene: TRBD1
j_gene: TRBJ1-2
v_gene: TRBV25-1
abundance: .
CDR3aa: CASRTGTYGYTF
CDR3nt: TGTGCCAGCAGGACAGGGACCTATGGCTACACCTTC

d_gene: .
j_gene: TRBJ2-5
v_gene: TRBV5-4
abundance: .
CDR3aa: CASSLVGAQETQYF
CDR3nt: TGTGCCAGCAGCTTGGTTGGGGCCCAAGAGACCCAGTACTTC

d_gene: .
j_gene: TRBJ1-1
v_gene: TRBV7-2
abundance: .
CDR3aa: CASSFAGNEAFF
CDR3nt: TGTGCCAGCAGCTTCGCCGGGAATGAAGCTTTCTTT

d_gene: TRBD2
j_gene: TRBJ2-7
v_gene: TRBV4-1
abundance: .
CDR3aa: CASSQEGVAGVYEQYF
CDR3nt: TGCGCCAGCAGCCAAGAAGGAGTAGCGGGGGTCTACGAGCAGTACTTC

d_gene: .
j_gene: TRBJ1-5
v_gene: TRBV10-3
abundance: .
CDR3aa: CAMGTGNQPQHF
CDR3nt: TGTGCCATGGGGACGGGGAATCAGCCCCAGCATTTT